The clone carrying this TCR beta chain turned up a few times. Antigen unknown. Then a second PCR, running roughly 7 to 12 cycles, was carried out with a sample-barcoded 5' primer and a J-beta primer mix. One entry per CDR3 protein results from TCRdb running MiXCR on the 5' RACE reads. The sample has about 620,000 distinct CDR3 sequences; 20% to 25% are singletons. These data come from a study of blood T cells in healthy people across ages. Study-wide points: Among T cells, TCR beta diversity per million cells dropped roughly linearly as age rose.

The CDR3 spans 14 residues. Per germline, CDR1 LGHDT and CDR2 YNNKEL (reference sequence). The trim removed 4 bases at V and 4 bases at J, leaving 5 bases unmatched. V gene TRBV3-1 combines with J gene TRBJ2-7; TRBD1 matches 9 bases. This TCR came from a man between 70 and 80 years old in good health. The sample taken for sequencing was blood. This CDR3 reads CASSRLDRGYEQYF. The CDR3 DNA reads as TGTGCCAGCAGCCGACTGGACAGGGGTTACGAGCAGTACTTC.